This T cell receptor (beta chain) originates from a study of cytomegalovirus exposure and HLA in healthy donors. This cohort consisted of healthy bone marrow donors. Trimming took 5 bases from V and 9 from J; bases not matched to a gene: 8. The V gene's germline CDR1 is MNHEY and CDR2 SVGAGI. The CDR3 is 13 amino acids. PCR involved 60 Vbeta and 13 Jbeta primers. Sequencing used immunoSEQ multiplex PCR; TCRdb keeps in-frame clones, though not all of them. The table has roughly 120,000 clones, approximately 80% seen once. The TCR comes from a man over 45 in good health and CMV-seronegative. The rearrangement uses TRBV6-5 and TRBJ2-7, with 9 bases that match TRBD1. The sequencing input was PBMCs. This CDR3 is CASSPGTGSGQYF. CDR3 in DNA: TGTGCCAGCAGTCCCGGGACAGGGAGCGGGCAGTACTTC.